This entry features one T cell receptor beta chain sequence. This clone was detected a few times. What this receptor recognizes is not known. Base qualities are not provided; no much larger clone lies one nucleotide away. These data are taken from a study of blood T cell repertoires in COVID-19 (dated by TCRdb to 2020 to 2022). For context, the study as a whole: Samples covering the acute and convalescent phases of COVID-19 were provided by collaborators in the United States, Italy and Spain. The prospective study material was composed of cDNA or gDNA derived from T cells, B-cell-depleted T cells, or PBMCs. Subjects who had been exposed to COVID-19, were actively infected with it, or had recovered from it provided the deeply sampled blood TCRbeta repertoires that made up the dataset. The repertoires were made available in a free public database intended to serve as a resource for research on the immune response to SARS-CoV-2. The samples were drawn from two sources: the first 160 participants of the ongoing ImmuneRACE study, and 1,200 or so subjects contributed by 6 global collaborators. A de-identified subject ID, COVID-19 status, age in years and sex were almost always included in the sample metadata. HLA class I and class II types, where available, came from metadata supplied by the sample provider rather than from assay-based typing. What the research found in general, with its limitations: Clinical and demographic metadata were provided uncurated, with the amount varying by source and participant.

In Seattle, one collaborating source enrolled patients while the infection was active and tracked those patients longitudinally over the course of disease. Whole blood was collected in K2EDTA tubes by collaborating institutions according to the institutions' own protocols. For TCRbeta analysis, collaborator samples were shipped as frozen whole blood, as isolated PBMCs, or as DNA extracted from either sample type. TCRbeta CDR3 regions were amplified from genomic DNA using the immunoSEQ Assay, a bias-controlled multiplex PCR. As for the authors' bioinformatics: Nucleated cell counts per sample were estimated from amplification of reference gene primers within the assay. Sequence reads were collapsed and filtered to measure the absolute abundance of every unique TCRbeta CDR3 rearrangement. Productive Simpson clonality was computed per sample as the square root of Simpson's diversity index over productive rearrangements. TCRdb retrieved this table from immuneACCESS and kept in-frame rearrangements only. Not all clones are present; in checked studies, unresolved V genes account for under half, and no reason is known for the remainder. The DNA gave D and trimming, while V, J and clone size come from that table. In all, the sample holds some 180,000 clones, and approximately 84% of those were seen once. The ten largest clones represent approximately 2.6% of the sample.

V ends up 1 base short and J 4 bases short, with an unmatched junction base count of 3. Per the germline V gene, SNHLY is the CDR1 and FYNNEI is the CDR2. Spanning cysteine to phenylalanine, the CDR3 consists of 15 amino acids. Only CDR3 DNA remains: 45 bases, in frame from the first base. The source is a woman aged 80 or over with COVID-19, enrolled during active disease. The chain is encoded by TRBV2 joined to TRBJ2-3; 9 central nucleotides agree with TRBD2. Sequencing was performed on peripheral blood. The CDR3 protein is CASSEGGGGADTQYF. In nucleotide form, the sequence is TGTGCCAGCAGTGAAGGCGGGGGGGGCGCAGATACGCAGTATTTT. With the portions outside the CDR3 filled from the reference TRBV2 and TRBJ2-3 genes, the complete variable region becomes EPEVTQTPSHQVTQMGQEVILRCVPISNHLYFYWYRQILGQKVEFLVSFYNNEISEKSEIFDDQFSVERPDGSNFTLKIRSTKLEDSAMYFCASSEGGGGADTQYFGPGTRLTVL.